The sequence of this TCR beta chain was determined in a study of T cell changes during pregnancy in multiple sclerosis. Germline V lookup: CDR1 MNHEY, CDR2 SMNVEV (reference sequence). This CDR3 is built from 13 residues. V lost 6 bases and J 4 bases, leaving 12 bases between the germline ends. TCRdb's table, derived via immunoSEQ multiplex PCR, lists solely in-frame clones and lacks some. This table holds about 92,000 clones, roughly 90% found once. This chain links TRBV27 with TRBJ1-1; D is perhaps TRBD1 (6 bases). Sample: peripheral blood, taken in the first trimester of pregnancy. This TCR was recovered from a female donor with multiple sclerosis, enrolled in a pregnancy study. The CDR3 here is CASRYRESTEAFF. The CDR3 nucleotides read TGTGCCAGCAGATACAGGGAATCCACTGAAGCTTTCTTT.